A single sample gave rise to the 25 T cell receptor beta chains below, sequenced in a study of blood T cell repertoires in COVID-19. Sequencing was performed with immunoSEQ multiplex PCR; in TCRdb, only in-frame clones are kept and a portion is missing. The table lists 130,000 to 150,000 clones, around 80% of them singletons, with about 7% in the top ten. The sequenced sample consisted of peripheral blood. The receptors were gathered from a human donor in a cohort sampled during active COVID-19.

The chain employs TRBV24-1 and TRBJ1-1; the D gene is possibly TRBD1 (5 bases). Trimming shortened V by 4 bases and J by 6 bases, and 17 bases separated the two germline ends. The CDR3 length is 15 residues. The germline V gene has CDR1 KGHDR and CDR2 SFDVKD. In DNA, the CDR3 is TGTGCCACCAGTGACCCGGACAAGAATCAAGCTGAAGCTTTCTTT. Translated, it gives CATSDPDKNQAEAFF.

V gene TRBV5-1 combines with J gene TRBJ1-1, with 10 bases matching TRBD1. Germline CDR1 SGHRS, CDR2 YFSETQ. The CDR3 spans 15 residues. After removal of 0 bases from V and 6 bases from J, the junction contained 5 bases not matched to a gene. The DNA for the CDR3 is TGCGCCAGCAGCTTGGACGGGACAGGGGTTGCTGAAGCTTTCTTT. It codes for CASSLDGTGVAEAFF.

V and J are TRBV7-9 and TRBJ2-5, with 7 bases aligning to TRBD1. V lost 7 bases and J lost 2; bases outside the gene matches: 7. There are 14 residues in the CDR3. Germline V CDR1 and CDR2: SEHNR, FQNEAQ (reference sequence). For the CDR3, the DNA is TGTGCCAGCACCTGGACAGGCACGCAAGAGACCCAGTACTTC. This codes for CASTWTGTQETQYF.

At least ten counts were recorded for this clone. The chain uses TRBV6-2 or TRBV6-3 and TRBJ2-7; TRBD1 might be the D (6 bases). V lost 4 bases to trimming and J lost 4 bases, with 8 bases between them. The CDR3 has 12 residues. The germline V gene has CDR1 MNHEY and CDR2 SVGEGT. CDR3 bases: TGTGCCAGCAGTTCCAGGGGTTACGAGCAGTACTTC. It specifies CASSSRGYEQYF.

Here the CDR3 reads CASSPDTAAGANVLTF. The DNA for the CDR3 is TGTGCCAGCAGTCCGGACACCGCCGCTGGGGCCAACGTCCTGACTTTC. This chain connects TRBV27 to TRBJ2-6, with D possibly being TRBD1 (5 bases). This CDR3 comprises 16 residues. Trimming shortened V by 5 bases and J by 2 bases, and 13 bases separated the two germline ends. Germline V gene sequence: CDR1 MNHEY, CDR2 SMNVEV (reference sequence).

This clone has more than one count but fewer than ten. The J gene is TRBJ2-1, the V gene TRBV7-9; TRBD2 might be the D (5 bases). The V gene's germline CDR1 is SEHNR and CDR2 FQNEAQ (reference sequence). CDR3 length: 14 amino acids. V lost 6 bases to trimming and J lost 5 bases, with 14 bases between them. The CDR3: CASSLAGPNNEQFF. In DNA form, the CDR3 reads TGTGCCAGCAGTCTAGCCGGGCCCAACAATGAGCAGTTCTTC. The variable domain in full, with the rest retrieved from reference TRBV7-9 and TRBJ2-1, is DTGVSQNPRHKITKRGQNVTFRCDPISEHNRLYWYRQTLGQGPEFLTYFQNEAQLEKSRLLSDRFSAERPKGSFSTLEIQRTEQGDSAMYLCASSLAGPNNEQFFGPGTRLTVL.

The chain employs TRBV5-4 and TRBJ2-3; D not resolved. This CDR3 is 14 amino acids long. The germline V and J ends were trimmed by 0 bases and 2 bases, with 7 bases remaining between them. The V gene's germline CDR1 is SGHNT and CDR2 YYREEE (reference sequence). The CDR3 here is CASSLETVTDTQYF. The CDR3, as DNA: TGTGCCAGCAGCTTGGAAACAGTCACAGATACGCAGTATTTT.

The chain carries TRBV12-3 or TRBV12-4 and TRBJ2-7; perhaps TRBD1 as D (5 bases). The CDR3 is made up of 13 amino acids. Trimming took off 8 bases at V and 2 bases at J, with 13 bases between the two ends. The CDR3 reads CASARQTTYEQYF. DNA of the CDR3: TGTGCCAGCGCGCGACAGACCACCTACGAGCAGTACTTC.

The V and J genes are TRBV10-3 and TRBJ2-3, with TRBD1 as a possible D gene (5 bases). The CDR3 spans 12 residues. V was clipped by 11 bases and J by 4 bases, with 13 bases between them. Germline-derived CDR1 and CDR2 are ENHRY and SYGVKD. The CDR3 spells CAGGDRPDTQYF. CDR3 coding DNA: TGTGCCGGCGGAGACAGACCAGATACGCAGTATTTT.

The chain carries TRBV18 and TRBJ1-2, with D hard to call. This CDR3 has 13 amino acids. V dropped 3 bases and J dropped 7 bases, with 12 bases sitting between them. The germline V gene encodes CDR1 KGHSH and CDR2 LQKENI. CDR3 coding DNA: TGTGCCAGCTCACCGTCTCTCTATAGTGGCTACACCTTC. Protein: CASSPSLYSGYTF.

A word on this clone: At the DNA level, this CDR3 is encoded by other sequences in the same sample as well. This rearrangement joins TRBV9 to TRBJ1-3; no definite D call. This CDR3 has 15 amino acids. The ends were cut back, 2 bases at V and 0 bases at J, with 9 bases in the middle. Germline values: CDR1 SGDLS, CDR2 YYNGEE. This CDR3 is CASSVTGSSGNTIYF. The CDR3 DNA sequence: TGTGCCAGCAGCGTCACCGGGAGCTCTGGAAACACCATATATTTT.

The rearrangement links TRBV4-3 to TRBJ1-4; D is ambiguous. The CDR3 runs 14 residues. Germline V gives CDR1 LGHNA, CDR2 YSLEER. V gave up 5 bases and J gave up 0 bases, with 7 bases separating them. The CDR3 sequence: CASSKTATNEKLFF. CDR3 coding DNA: TGCGCCAGCAGCAAAACAGCAACTAATGAAAAACTGTTTTTT.

This CDR3 reads CASSYDPWRGYTF. CDR3 sequence (DNA): TGTGCCAGCAGTTACGACCCGTGGCGGGGCTACACCTTC. The chain joins TRBV6-2 or TRBV6-3 to TRBJ1-2; D unclear. This CDR3 region has 13 residues. CDR1 is MNHEY and CDR2 is SVGEGT in the germline V gene. V lost 2 bases and J lost 8, with 12 bases in between.

The V call is TRBV24-1, the J call TRBJ1-1; D gene ambiguous. Trimming removed 0 bases from V and 7 bases from J, with 8 bases in between. The germline V gene has CDR1 KGHDR and CDR2 SFDVKD. The CDR3 loop spans 13 amino acids. The CDR3 nucleotides are TGTGCCACCAGTGATTTGGAGGGCAGTGAAGCTTTCTTT. Protein product: CATSDLEGSEAFF.

The rearrangement joins TRBV4-2 to TRBJ2-1; TRBD1 might be the D (6 bases). Per the germline V gene, CDR1 is LGHNA and CDR2 is YNFKEQ. V was pared by 1 base and J by 8 bases, with 9 bases between. CDR3 size: 13 residues. For the CDR3, the DNA is TGTGCCAGCAGCCAAGGGACAGTGTATGAGCAGTTCTTC. Its protein is CASSQGTVYEQFF.

This clone was observed once. This sequence joins TRBV7-2 and TRBJ2-7, with a tentative D call TRBD1 (6 bases). CDR3 length equals 11 residues. The germline V gene encodes CDR1 SGHTA and CDR2 FQGNSA. V lost 4 bases, J lost 6 bases, and 7 bases lay in between. The CDR3 here is CASSSGVEQYF. CDR3 coding DNA: TGTGCCAGCAGCTCAGGGGTCGAGCAGTACTTC.

This chain joins TRBV24-1 and TRBJ2-1, with 9 bases fitting TRBD1. The V segment lost 2 bases and the J segment 3 bases; nucleotides outside the gene matches: 4. The CDR3 is 16 residues long. Germline V gene lookup returns CDR1 KGHDR and CDR2 SFDVKD. This chain's CDR3 is CATSDYTGGGYNEQFF. The CDR3 DNA is TGTGCCACCAGTGATTATACAGGGGGCGGCTACAATGAGCAGTTCTTC.

V is TRBV19 and J is TRBJ1-3; D not certain. Germline V lookup: CDR1 LNHDA, CDR2 SQIVND (reference sequence). This CDR3 has 14 residues. Trimming stripped 3 bases from V and 1 base from J, with 7 bases between. The CDR3 DNA follows: TGTGCCAGTAGTATGAGAGGTTCTGGAAACACCATATATTTT. Translating gives CASSMRGSGNTIYF. The full variable domain, rest sourced from reference TRBV19 and TRBJ1-3, is DGGITQSPKYLFRKEGQNVTLSCEQNLNHDAMYWYRQDPGQGLRLIYYSQIVNDFQKGDIAEGYSVSREKKESFPLTVTSAQKNPTAFYLCASSMRGSGNTIYFGEGSWLTVV.

The CDR3 reads CASSLSDYNEQFF. The CDR3 DNA reads as TGTGCCAGCAGCTTATCAGACTACAATGAGCAGTTCTTC. The V gene is TRBV7-9, the J gene TRBJ2-1; D is ambiguous. The germline V and J ends were trimmed by 2 bases and 3 bases, with 5 bases remaining between them. The CDR3 is 13 amino acids. Per germline, CDR1 SEHNR and CDR2 FQNEAQ (reference sequence).

J is TRBJ1-5 and V is TRBV19, with no clear D. Germline V lookup: CDR1 LNHDA, CDR2 SQIVND (reference sequence). The CDR3 extends over 17 amino acids. V was pared by 3 bases and J by 0 bases, with 15 bases between. The CDR3 sequence: CASSILPTAVSNQPQHF. The CDR3 DNA is TGTGCCAGTAGTATCCTTCCGACGGCGGTTAGCAATCAGCCCCAGCATTTT.

This sequence joins TRBV4-3 and TRBJ2-1; 10 positions agree with TRBD2. The CDR3 totals 18 residues. The J segment lost 8 bases and the V segment lost 2 bases, leaving 15 bases of the junction unmatched. Per the germline V gene, CDR1 is LGHNA and CDR2 is YSLEER. CDR3 in amino acids: CASSQRVTAGGLFDEQFF. The CDR3 region has the DNA TGCGCCAGCAGCCAAAGGGTCACAGCGGGGGGGCTTTTCGATGAGCAGTTCTTC.

The rearrangement uses TRBV7-3 and TRBJ1-6; 9 bases map to TRBD1. The length of the CDR3 is 14 residues. Germline-derived CDR1 and CDR2 are SGHTA and FQGTGA. V lost 5 bases and J lost 17; bases outside the gene matches: 13. The CDR3 reads CASSTAGTGTPIHF. DNA of the CDR3: TGTGCCAGCAGCACTGCCGGGACAGGGACACCAATCCACTTT.

This chain uses TRBV5-4 with TRBJ1-4; the D gene is possibly TRBD1 (5 bases). The CDR3 runs to 14 residues. Trimming removed 2 bases at V and 5 bases at J, with 10 bases between. Germline V gives CDR1 SGHNT, CDR2 YYREEE (reference sequence). The CDR3 sequence is CASSLAGLNEKLFF. In nucleotides, the CDR3 is TGTGCCAGCAGCTTAGCAGGGCTAAATGAAAAACTGTTTTTT.

This clone was observed a few times. V usage is TRBV3-1 (or the pseudogene TRBV3-2) and J usage is TRBJ1-1; D is unresolved. Trimming took 2 bases from V and 4 from J, leaving 8 bases between them. Germline-derived CDR1 and CDR2 are LGHDT and YNNKEL (reference sequence). The CDR3 is 13 amino acids. The CDR3 loop is CASSQTVGTEAFF. The CDR3 DNA sequence: TGTGCCAGCAGCCAAACAGTCGGCACTGAAGCTTTCTTT.

The chain recombines TRBV5-4 with TRBJ2-1; 7 bases fit TRBD1. The germline gives CDR1 SGHNT, CDR2 YYREEE (reference sequence). This CDR3 has 13 amino acids. V gave up 4 bases and J gave up 6 bases; unmatched junction bases: 4. Here the CDR3 reads CASSLTGVNEQFF. For the CDR3, the DNA is TGTGCCAGCAGCCTAACAGGGGTCAATGAGCAGTTCTTC.